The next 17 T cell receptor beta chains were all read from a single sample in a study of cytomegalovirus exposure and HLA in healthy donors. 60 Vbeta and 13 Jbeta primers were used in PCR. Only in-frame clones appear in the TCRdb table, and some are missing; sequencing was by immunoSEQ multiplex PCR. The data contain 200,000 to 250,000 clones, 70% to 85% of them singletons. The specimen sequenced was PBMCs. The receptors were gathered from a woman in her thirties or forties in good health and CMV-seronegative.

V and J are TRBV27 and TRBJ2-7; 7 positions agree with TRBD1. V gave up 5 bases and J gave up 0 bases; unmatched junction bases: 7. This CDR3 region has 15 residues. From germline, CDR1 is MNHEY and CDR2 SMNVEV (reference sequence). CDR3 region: CASSPEDRPSYEQYF. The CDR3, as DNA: TGTGCCAGCAGTCCGGAGGACAGGCCCTCCTACGAGCAGTACTTC.

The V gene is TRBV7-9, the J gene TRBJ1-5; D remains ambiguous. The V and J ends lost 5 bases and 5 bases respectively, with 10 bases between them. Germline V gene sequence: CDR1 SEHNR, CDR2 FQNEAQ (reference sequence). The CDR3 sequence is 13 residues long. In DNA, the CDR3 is TGTGCCAGCAGCCCGAGCGCATATCAGCCCCAGCATTTT. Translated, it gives CASSPSAYQPQHF.

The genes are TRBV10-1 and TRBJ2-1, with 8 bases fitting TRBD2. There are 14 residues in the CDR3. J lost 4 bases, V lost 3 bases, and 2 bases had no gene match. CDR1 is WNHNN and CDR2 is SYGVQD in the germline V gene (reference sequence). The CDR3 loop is CASSEAGAYNEQFF. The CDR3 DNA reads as TGCGCCAGCAGTGAAGCGGGGGCATACAATGAGCAGTTCTTC.

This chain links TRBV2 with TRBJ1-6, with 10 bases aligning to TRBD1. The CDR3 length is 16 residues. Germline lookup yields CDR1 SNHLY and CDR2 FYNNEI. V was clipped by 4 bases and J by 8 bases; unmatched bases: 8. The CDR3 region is CASSGETGGQDSPLHF. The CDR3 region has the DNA TGTGCCAGCAGTGGGGAGACAGGGGGCCAAGATTCACCCCTCCACTTT.

The CDR3 protein is CASSLNRERPYEQYF. The CDR3 DNA sequence: TGTGCCAGCAGTCTAAACAGGGAAAGGCCCTACGAGCAGTACTTC. V is TRBV6-5 and J is TRBJ2-7; a possible D gene is TRBD1 (6 bases). Trimming took 5 bases from V and 2 from J, leaving 16 bases between them. The CDR3 is made up of 15 amino acids. CDR1 and CDR2 from the germline V gene are MNHEY and SVGAGI.

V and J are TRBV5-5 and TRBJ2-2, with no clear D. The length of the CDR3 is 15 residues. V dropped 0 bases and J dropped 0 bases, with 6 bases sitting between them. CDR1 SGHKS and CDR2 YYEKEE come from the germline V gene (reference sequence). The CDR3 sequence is CASSLAHSNTGELFF. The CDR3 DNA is TGTGCCAGCAGCTTGGCCCATTCGAACACCGGGGAGCTGTTTTTT.

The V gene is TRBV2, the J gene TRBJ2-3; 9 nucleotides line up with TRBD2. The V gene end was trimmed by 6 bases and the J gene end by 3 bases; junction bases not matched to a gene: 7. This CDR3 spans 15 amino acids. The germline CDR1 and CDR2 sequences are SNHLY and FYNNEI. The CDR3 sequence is CASRYSGGRTDTQYF. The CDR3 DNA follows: TGTGCCAGCAGGTATAGCGGGGGAAGAACAGATACGCAGTATTTT. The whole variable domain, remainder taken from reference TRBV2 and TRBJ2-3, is EPEVTQTPSHQVTQMGQEVILRCVPISNHLYFYWYRQILGQKVEFLVSFYNNEISEKSEIFDDQFSVERPDGSNFTLKIRSTKLEDSAMYFCASRYSGGRTDTQYFGPGTRLTVL.

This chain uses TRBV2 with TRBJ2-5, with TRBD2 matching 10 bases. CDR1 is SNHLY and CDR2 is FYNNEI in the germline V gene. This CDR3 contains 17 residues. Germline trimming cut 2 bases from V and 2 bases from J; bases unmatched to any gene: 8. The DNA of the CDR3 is TGTGCCAGCAGTGAAAATCCTAGCGGGGGCCCTCAAGAGACCCAGTACTTC. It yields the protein CASSENPSGGPQETQYF.

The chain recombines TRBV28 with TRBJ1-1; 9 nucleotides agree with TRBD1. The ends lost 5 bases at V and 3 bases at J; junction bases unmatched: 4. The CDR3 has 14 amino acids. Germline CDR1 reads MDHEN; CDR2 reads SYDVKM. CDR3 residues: CASSPGQGYTEAFF. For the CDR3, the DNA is TGTGCCAGCAGTCCGGGACAGGGTTACACTGAAGCTTTCTTT.

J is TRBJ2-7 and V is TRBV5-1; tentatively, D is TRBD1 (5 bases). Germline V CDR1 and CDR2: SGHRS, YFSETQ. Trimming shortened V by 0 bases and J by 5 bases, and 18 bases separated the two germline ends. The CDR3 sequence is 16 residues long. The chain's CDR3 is CASSLGVRGAVHEQYF. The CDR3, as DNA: TGCGCCAGCAGCTTGGGGGTTAGGGGCGCGGTGCACGAGCAGTACTTC.

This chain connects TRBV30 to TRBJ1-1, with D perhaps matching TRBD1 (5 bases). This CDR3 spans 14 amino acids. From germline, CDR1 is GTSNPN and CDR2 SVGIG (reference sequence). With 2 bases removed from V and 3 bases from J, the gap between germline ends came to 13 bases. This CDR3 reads CAWSKDPGDTEAFF. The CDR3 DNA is TGTGCCTGGAGTAAGGACCCGGGGGACACTGAAGCTTTCTTT.

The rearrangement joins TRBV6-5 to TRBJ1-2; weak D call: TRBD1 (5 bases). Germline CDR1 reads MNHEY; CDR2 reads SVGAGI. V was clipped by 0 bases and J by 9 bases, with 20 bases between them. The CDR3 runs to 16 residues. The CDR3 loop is CASSYSSMSVGLSYTF. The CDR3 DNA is TGTGCCAGCAGTTACTCGAGTATGAGTGTGGGGCTCAGCTACACCTTC.

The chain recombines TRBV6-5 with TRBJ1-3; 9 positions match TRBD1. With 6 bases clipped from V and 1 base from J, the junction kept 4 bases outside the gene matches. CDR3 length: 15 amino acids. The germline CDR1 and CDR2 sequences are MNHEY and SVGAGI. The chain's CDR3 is CASSGTGSSGNTIYF. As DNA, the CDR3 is TGTGCCAGCAGCGGGACAGGGTCTTCTGGAAACACCATATATTTT.

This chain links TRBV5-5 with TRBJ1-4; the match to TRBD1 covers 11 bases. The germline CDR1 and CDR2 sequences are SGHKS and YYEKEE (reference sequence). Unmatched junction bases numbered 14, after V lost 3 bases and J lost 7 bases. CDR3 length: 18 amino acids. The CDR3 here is CASSSRGTGGDVGEKLFF. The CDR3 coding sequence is TGTGCCAGCAGCTCCCGCGGGACAGGGGGTGATGTGGGTGAAAAACTGTTTTTT.

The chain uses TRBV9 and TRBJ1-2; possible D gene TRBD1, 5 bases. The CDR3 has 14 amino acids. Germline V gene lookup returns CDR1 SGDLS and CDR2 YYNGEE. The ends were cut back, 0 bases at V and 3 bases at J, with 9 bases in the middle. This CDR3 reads CASSVGSRDYGYTF. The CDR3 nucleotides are TGTGCCAGCAGCGTAGGCAGCAGGGACTATGGCTACACCTTC.

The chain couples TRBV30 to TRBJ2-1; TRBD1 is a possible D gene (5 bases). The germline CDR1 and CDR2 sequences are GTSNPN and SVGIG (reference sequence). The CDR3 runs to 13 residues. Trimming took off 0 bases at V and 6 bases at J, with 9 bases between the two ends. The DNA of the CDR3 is TGTGCCTGGAGTGTTGGGCAGGGCAATGAGCAGTTCTTC. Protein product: CAWSVGQGNEQFF.

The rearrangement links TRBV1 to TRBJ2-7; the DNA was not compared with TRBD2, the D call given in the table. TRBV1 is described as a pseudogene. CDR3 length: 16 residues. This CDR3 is CTSSHRDPPRTDEQYF. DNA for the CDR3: TGCACCAGCAGCCACCGGGATCCCCCGAGGACGGACGAGCAGTACTTC.